A selection of T cell receptor beta chains follows, all from one sample in a study of beta chain features in type 1 diabetes. TCRdb's copy holds only in-frame clones and misses some; the assay was immunoSEQ multiplex PCR. Of around 500,000 clones listed, 30% are singletons. Sample: naive CD4+ T cells from blood. These receptors were collected from a man younger than 35 in good health. Both conserved end residues are part of each CDR3. The D gene is left open where the match is weak. Clone size is given for some rows only: seen once, a few or many times, or a class if the clone is expanded.

size: few
J: TRBJ2-3
length: 16
V: TRBV7-9
D: .
DNA: TGTGCCAGCAGCCGAGTTGGCTCCCTGGGTACAGATACGCAGTATTTT
CDR3: CASSRVGSLGTDTQYF

size: few
J: TRBJ2-7
length: 15
V: TRBV29-1
D: .
DNA: TGCAGCGTTGAAGAAAGGTCTAGGGCTAGCTACGAGCAGTACTTC
CDR3: CSVEERSRASYEQYF

size: .
J: TRBJ2-3
length: 15
V: TRBV5-1
D: .
DNA: TGCGCCAGCAGCTTGGCCCCCAGAGGGACAGATACGCAGTATTTT
CDR3: CASSLAPRGTDTQYF

size: .
J: TRBJ2-1
length: 15
V: TRBV7-2
D: .
DNA: TGTGCCAGCAGCTGGCGAGACCTGGGGAACAATGAGCAGTTCTTC
CDR3: CASSWRDLGNNEQFF

size: few
J: TRBJ1-2
length: 14
V: TRBV29-1
D: .
DNA: TGCAGCGCTACAGGGTTCCCCCTGGGCTATGGCTACACCTTC
CDR3: CSATGFPLGYGYTF

size: few
J: TRBJ1-4
length: 13
V: TRBV7-2
D: .
DNA: TGTGCCAGCAGCCCCGGGACGTATGAAAAACTGTTTTTT
CDR3: CASSPGTYEKLFF

size: once
J: TRBJ2-5
length: 12
V: TRBV18
D: .
DNA: TGTGCCAGCTCGCGCTTGGGAGAGACCCAGTACTTC
CDR3: CASSRLGETQYF

size: .
J: TRBJ2-5
length: 16
V: TRBV28
D: TRBD1
DNA: TGTGCCAGCACCGCCCGGGACAGGGGGCGTACGGAGACCCAGTACTTC
CDR3: CASTARDRGRTETQYF

size: .
J: TRBJ2-7
length: 14
V: TRBV29-1
D: TRBD2
DNA: TGCAGCGTGACCAAAGGAGCGGGGGGCTACGAGCAGTACTTC
CDR3: CSVTKGAGGYEQYF

size: .
J: TRBJ2-7
length: 14
V: TRBV30
D: .
DNA: TGTGCCTGGTCGTTTGGGACAAACTACTACGAGCAGTACTTC
CDR3: CAWSFGTNYYEQYF

size: few
J: TRBJ2-1
length: 13
V: TRBV29-1
D: TRBD1
DNA: TGCAGCGCCGGGACAGGGTACTTCAATGAGCAGTTCTTC
CDR3: CSAGTGYFNEQFF

size: few
J: TRBJ2-4
length: 15
V: TRBV7-2
D: .
DNA: TGTGCCAGCAGCACGATCGGGTTAGCCAAAAACATTCAGTACTTC
CDR3: CASSTIGLAKNIQYF

size: .
J: TRBJ2-7
length: 11
V: TRBV7-2
D: .
DNA: TGTGCCAGCACCAAAGCCTACGAGCAGTACTTC
CDR3: CASTKAYEQYF

size: .
J: TRBJ2-7
length: 16
V: TRBV29-1
D: .
DNA: TGCAGCGTCGCTCATTTGAGGGGAATAGGATCCTACGAGCAGTACTTC
CDR3: CSVAHLRGIGSYEQYF

size: .
J: TRBJ2-6
length: 19
V: TRBV5-1
D: .
DNA: TGCGCCAGCAGCTTGGCATTTGGCCAACGAAGGACTGGGGCCAACGTCCTGACTTTC
CDR3: CASSLAFGQRRTGANVLTF

size: .
J: TRBJ2-3
length: 16
V: TRBV7-8
D: TRBD2
DNA: TGTGCCAGCAGCTGGGGACTAGTGATCAGCACAGATACGCAGTATTTT
CDR3: CASSWGLVISTDTQYF

size: few
J: TRBJ2-5
length: 11
V: TRBV29-1
D: .
DNA: TGCAGCGTTGACGGAGGGGAGACCCAGTACTTC
CDR3: CSVDGGETQYF

size: .
J: TRBJ2-1
length: 15
V: TRBV7-9
D: .
DNA: TGTGCCAGCAGTTCCGGGGCCGCACCCTACAATGAGCAGTTCTTC
CDR3: CASSSGAAPYNEQFF

size: once
J: TRBJ1-3
length: 14
V: TRBV30
D: .
DNA: TGTGCCTGGAGTGTACAAGGAGGAATAAACACCATATATTTT
CDR3: CAWSVQGGINTIYF

size: few
J: TRBJ2-2
length: 15
V: TRBV30
D: .
DNA: TGTGCCTGGAGTAAGGGGCCCCCGAACACCGGGGAGCTGTTTTTT
CDR3: CAWSKGPPNTGELFF

size: .
J: TRBJ2-7
length: 14
V: TRBV7-2
D: TRBD2
DNA: TGTGCCAGCAGCACAGGACTAGCGGGATACGAGCAGTACTTC
CDR3: CASSTGLAGYEQYF

size: .
J: TRBJ2-5
length: 13
V: TRBV5-1
D: .
DNA: TGCGCCAGCAGCCTGTGGTCCCAAGAGACCCAGTACTTC
CDR3: CASSLWSQETQYF

size: few
J: TRBJ2-2
length: 13
V: TRBV30
D: .
DNA: TGTGCCTGGGTTCGAATATTATCCGGGGAGCTGTTTTTT
CDR3: CAWVRILSGELFF

size: .
J: TRBJ2-7
length: 14
V: TRBV30
D: TRBD1
DNA: TGTGCCTGGAGGGGTGGACAGGGAGCCCACGAGCAGTACTTC
CDR3: CAWRGGQGAHEQYF

size: few
J: TRBJ2-7
length: 13
V: TRBV30
D: TRBD2
DNA: TGTGCCTGGAGTGACATCTTAGCGGGCGAGCAGTACTTC
CDR3: CAWSDILAGEQYF

size: .
J: TRBJ1-4
length: 18
V: TRBV4-1
D: TRBD1
DNA: TGCGCCAGCAGCCAAGATTCCCTCCGTTGGACAGGGGATGAAAAACTGTTTTTT
CDR3: CASSQDSLRWTGDEKLFF

size: .
J: TRBJ1-1
length: 14
V: TRBV5-1
D: TRBD1
DNA: TGCGCCAGCAGCCCGGACAGGGCGAACACTGAAGCTTTCTTT
CDR3: CASSPDRANTEAFF

size: few
J: TRBJ1-1
length: 12
V: TRBV29-1
D: .
DNA: TGCAGCGTTGAAAAGTGGAACACTGAAGCTTTCTTT
CDR3: CSVEKWNTEAFF

size: once
J: TRBJ1-4
length: 15
V: TRBV30
D: .
DNA: TGTGCCTGGAAGGGACCGCACCTAACTAATGAAAAACTGTTTTTT
CDR3: CAWKGPHLTNEKLFF